This T cell receptor beta chain was sequenced during a study of PD-1 blockade in classical Hodgkin lymphoma. Study observations and caveats: Prior therapy or disease activity may underlie the repertoire differences, whose causes remain undefined. Reports described newly diagnosed patients as having lower baseline TCR diversity than healthy donors. Whereas CD4+ TCR diversity had risen significantly by C4D1, CD8+ TCR diversity had not.

Unmatched junction bases numbered 10, after V lost 4 bases and J lost 6 bases. Germline V gives CDR1 SSHAT, CDR2 FNYEAQ (reference sequence). CDR3 length equals 16 residues. Notes on this clone: Its matching antigen is unknown.

Every one of the patients relapsed after autologous stem cell transplantation (brentuximab vedotin exposure was variable). Here immunoSEQ multiplex PCR was the method, and the copy in TCRdb shows in-frame clones only, minus some. This table has 14,000 or so clones, roughly four fifths appearing once. The rearrangement uses TRBV7-7 and TRBJ2-2; TRBD1 matches 8 bases. The specimen was peripheral blood mononuclear cells (PBMCs), collected at baseline. This receptor was taken from a human donor with classical Hodgkin lymphoma. The CDR3 protein is CASSSQGAIGSGELFF. In DNA, the CDR3 is TGTGCCAGCAGCTCTCAGGGGGCCATCGGATCCGGGGAGCTGTTTTTT.